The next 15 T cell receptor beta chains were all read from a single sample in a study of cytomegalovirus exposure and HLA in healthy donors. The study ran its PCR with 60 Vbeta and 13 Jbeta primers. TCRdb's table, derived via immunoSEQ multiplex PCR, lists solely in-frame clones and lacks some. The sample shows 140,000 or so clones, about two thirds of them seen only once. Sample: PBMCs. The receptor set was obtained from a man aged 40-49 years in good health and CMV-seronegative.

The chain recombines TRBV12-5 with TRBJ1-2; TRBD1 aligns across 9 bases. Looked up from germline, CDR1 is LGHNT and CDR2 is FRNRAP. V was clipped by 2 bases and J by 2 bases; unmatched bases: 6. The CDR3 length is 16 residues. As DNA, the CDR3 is TGTGCTAGTGGTTTGACCCGGGGACAGGGAAACTATGGCTACACCTTC. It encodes CASGLTRGQGNYGYTF.

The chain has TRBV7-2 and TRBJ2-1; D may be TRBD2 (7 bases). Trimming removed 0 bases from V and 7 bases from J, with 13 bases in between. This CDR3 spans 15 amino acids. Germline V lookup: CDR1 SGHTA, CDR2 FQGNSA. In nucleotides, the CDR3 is TGTGCCAGCAGCTTAGCGGGCAGGGGAGGGAATGAGCAGTTCTTC. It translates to CASSLAGRGGNEQFF.

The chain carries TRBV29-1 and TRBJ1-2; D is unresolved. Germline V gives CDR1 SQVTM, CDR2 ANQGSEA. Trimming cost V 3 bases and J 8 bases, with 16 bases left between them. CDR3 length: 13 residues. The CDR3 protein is CSVDPPRDRGYTF. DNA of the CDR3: TGCAGCGTTGATCCCCCCCGCGATCGGGGCTACACCTTC.

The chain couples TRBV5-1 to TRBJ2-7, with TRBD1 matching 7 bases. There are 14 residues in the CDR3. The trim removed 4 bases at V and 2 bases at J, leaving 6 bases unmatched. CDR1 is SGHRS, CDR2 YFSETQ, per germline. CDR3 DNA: TGCGCCAGCAGCCCCGGCGGACAGGCCTACGAGCAGTACTTC. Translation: CASSPGGQAYEQYF.

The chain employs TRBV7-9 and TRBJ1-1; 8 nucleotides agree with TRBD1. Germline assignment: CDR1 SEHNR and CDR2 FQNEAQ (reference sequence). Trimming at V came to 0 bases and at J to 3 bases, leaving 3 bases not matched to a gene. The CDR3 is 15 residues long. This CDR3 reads CASSLATGGDTEAFF. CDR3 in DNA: TGTGCCAGCAGCTTAGCTACAGGGGGAGACACTGAAGCTTTCTTT.

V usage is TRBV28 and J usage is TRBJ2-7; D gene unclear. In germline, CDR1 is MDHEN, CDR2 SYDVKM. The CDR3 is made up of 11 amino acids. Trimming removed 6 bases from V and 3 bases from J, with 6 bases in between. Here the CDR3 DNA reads TGTGCCAGCAGCCACATCTACGAGCAGTACTTC. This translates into CASSHIYEQYF. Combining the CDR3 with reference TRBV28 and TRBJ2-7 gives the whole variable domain DVKVTQSSRYLVKRTGEKVFLECVQDMDHENMFWYRQDPGLGLRLIYFSYDVKMKEKGDIPEGYSVSREKKERFSLILESASTNQTSMYLCASSHIYEQYFGPGTRLTVT.

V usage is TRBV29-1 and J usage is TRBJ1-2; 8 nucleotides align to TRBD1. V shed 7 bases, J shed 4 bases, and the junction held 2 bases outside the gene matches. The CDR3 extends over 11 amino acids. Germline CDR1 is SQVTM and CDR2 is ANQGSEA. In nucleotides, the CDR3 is TGCAGCGCTACAGGGGGCTATGGCTACACCTTC. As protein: CSATGGYGYTF. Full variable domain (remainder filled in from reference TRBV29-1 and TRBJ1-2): SAVISQKPSRDICQRGTSLTIQCQVDSQVTMMFWYRQQPGQSLTLIATANQGSEATYESGFVIDKFPISRPNLTFSTLTVSNMSPEDSSIYLCSATGGYGYTFGSGTRLTVV.

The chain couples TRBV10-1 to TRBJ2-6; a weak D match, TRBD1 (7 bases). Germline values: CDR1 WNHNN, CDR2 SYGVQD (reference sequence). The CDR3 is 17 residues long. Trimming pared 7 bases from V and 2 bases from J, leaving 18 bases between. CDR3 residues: CASKAGGGGTGANVLTF. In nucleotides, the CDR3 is TGCGCCAGCAAAGCCGGAGGGGGCGGTACTGGGGCCAACGTCCTGACTTTC.

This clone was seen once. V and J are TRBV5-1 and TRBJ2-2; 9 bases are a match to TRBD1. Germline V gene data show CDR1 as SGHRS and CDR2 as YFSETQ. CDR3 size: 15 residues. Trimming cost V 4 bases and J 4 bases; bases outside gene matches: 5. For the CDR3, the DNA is TGCGCCAGCAGCACGGGACAGGGTGGCACCGGGGAGCTGTTTTTT. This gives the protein CASSTGQGGTGELFF.

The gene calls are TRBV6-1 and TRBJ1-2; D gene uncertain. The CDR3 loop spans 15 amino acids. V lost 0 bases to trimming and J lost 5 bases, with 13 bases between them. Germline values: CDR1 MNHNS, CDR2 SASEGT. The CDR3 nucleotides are TGTGCCAGCAGTGAAGCGCGGTCAGTACCTTATGGCTACACCTTC. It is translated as CASSEARSVPYGYTF.

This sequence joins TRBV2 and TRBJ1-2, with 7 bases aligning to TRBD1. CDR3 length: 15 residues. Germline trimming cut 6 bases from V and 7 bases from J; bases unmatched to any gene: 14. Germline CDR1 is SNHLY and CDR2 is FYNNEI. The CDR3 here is CASRSWGQLSGGYTF. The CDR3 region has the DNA TGTGCCAGCAGGTCTTGGGGACAGCTTTCGGGTGGCTACACCTTC.

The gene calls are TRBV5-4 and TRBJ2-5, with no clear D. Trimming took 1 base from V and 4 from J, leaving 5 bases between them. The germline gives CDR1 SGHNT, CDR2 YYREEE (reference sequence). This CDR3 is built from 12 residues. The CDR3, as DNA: TGTGCCAGCAGCTTGAACGGAGAGACCCAGTACTTC. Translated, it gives CASSLNGETQYF.

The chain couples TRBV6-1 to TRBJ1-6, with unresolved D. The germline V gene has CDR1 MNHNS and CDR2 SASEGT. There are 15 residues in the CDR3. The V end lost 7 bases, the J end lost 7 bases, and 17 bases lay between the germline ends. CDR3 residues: CASTPLLAENSPLHF. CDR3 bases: TGTGCCAGCACCCCTCTCCTCGCGGAAAATTCACCCCTCCACTTT.

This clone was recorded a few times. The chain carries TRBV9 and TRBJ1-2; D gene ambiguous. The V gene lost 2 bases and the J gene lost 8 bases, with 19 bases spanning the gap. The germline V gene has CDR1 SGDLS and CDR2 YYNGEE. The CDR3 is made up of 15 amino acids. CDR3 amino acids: CASSVLEGSKGGYTF. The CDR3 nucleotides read TGTGCCAGCAGCGTTTTAGAGGGTTCAAAAGGCGGCTACACCTTC. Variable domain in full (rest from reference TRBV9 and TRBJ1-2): DSGVTQTPKHLITATGQRVTLRCSPRSGDLSVYWYQQSLDQGLQFLIQYYNGEERAKGNILERFSAQQFPDLHSELNLSSLELGDSALYFCASSVLEGSKGGYTFGSGTRLTVV.

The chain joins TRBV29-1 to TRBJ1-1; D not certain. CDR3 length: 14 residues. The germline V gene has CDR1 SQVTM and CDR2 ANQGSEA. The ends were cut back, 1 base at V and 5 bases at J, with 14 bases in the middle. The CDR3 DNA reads TGCAGCGTTGAAGGCGAGGGAAGTGGGACTGAAGCTTTCTTT. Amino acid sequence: CSVEGEGSGTEAFF.